This T cell receptor beta chain was captured by sequencing in a study of CD8+CD57+ T cells in acquired aplastic anemia. Study-level findings and limits: Patients and controls shared 25 to 30 CD8+ CDR3 sequences, which appeared highly expressed in patients and within their immunodominant clones.

Patients chosen for sequencing had shown CD8+CD57+ cell expansion by flow cytometry. Turning to this clonotype: No antigen is known for it.

The CDR3 has 14 amino acids. Trimming removed 6 bases from V and 3 bases from J; junction bases left unmatched: 5. According to the study, genomic DNA was the template for TCR beta VDJ and CDR3 profiling. TCRdb passed the reads through MiXCR, listing each CDR3 protein once. The table includes about 170,000 distinct CDR3 sequences, around half detected once. The sample was sorted CD4+, CD8+, or CD8+CD57+ T cells (not recorded which) from PBMCs. The rearrangement links TRBV12-3 or TRBV12-4 to TRBJ2-5; 9 bases are shared with TRBD2. This sequence was found in a human donor with aplastic anemia. CDR3 protein: CASRLAGLEETQYF. The CDR3, as DNA: TGTGCCAGCAGGCTAGCGGGGTTGGAAGAGACCCAGTACTTC.